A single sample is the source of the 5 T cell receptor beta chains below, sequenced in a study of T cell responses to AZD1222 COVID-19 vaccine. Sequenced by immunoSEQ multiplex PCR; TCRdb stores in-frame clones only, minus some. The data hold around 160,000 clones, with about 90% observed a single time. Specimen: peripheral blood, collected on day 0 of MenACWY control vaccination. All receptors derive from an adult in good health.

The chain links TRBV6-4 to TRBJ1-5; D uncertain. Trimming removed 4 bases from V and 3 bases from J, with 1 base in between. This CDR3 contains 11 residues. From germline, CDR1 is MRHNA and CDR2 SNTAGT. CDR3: CASSANQPQHF. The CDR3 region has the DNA TGTGCCAGCAGTGCCAATCAGCCCCAGCATTTT.

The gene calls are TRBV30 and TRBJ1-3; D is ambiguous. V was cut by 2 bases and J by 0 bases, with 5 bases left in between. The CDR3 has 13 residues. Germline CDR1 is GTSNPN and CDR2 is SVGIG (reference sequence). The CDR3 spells CAWSRSSGNTIYF. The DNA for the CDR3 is TGTGCCTGGAGTAGAAGCTCTGGAAACACCATATATTTT.

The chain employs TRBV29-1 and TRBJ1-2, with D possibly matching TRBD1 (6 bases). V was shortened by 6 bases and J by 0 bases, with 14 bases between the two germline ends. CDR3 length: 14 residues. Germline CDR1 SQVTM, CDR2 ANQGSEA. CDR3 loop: CSVTTGSANYGYTF. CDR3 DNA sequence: TGCAGCGTGACTACAGGGTCGGCTAACTATGGCTACACCTTC.

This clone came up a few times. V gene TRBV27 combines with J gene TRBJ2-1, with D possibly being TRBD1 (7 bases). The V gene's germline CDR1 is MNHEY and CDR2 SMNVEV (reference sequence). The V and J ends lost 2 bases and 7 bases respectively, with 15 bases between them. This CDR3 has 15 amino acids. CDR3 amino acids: CASSLPRQGGNEQFF. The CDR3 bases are TGTGCCAGCAGTTTACCAAGACAGGGAGGAAATGAGCAGTTCTTC.

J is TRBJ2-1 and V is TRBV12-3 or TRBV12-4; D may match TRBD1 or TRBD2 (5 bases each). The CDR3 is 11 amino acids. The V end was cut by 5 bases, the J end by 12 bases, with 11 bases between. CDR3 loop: CASSLPGPQFF. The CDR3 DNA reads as TGTGCCAGCAGTCTTCCGGGACCGCAGTTCTTC.